The entry that follows covers one T cell receptor (beta chain) sequence. The sample is drawn from a study of blood T cell repertoires in COVID-19. Study at large: The United States, Italy and Spain supplied acute and convalescent COVID-19 samples. The analysed material was cDNA or gDNA that came from T cells, B-cell-depleted T cells, or PBMCs.

V dropped 4 bases and J dropped 5 bases, with 15 bases sitting between them. Germline CDR1 reads MNHEY; CDR2 reads SMNVEV (reference sequence). The CDR3 has 15 residues. Under the authors' procedure: It was from reference gene primer amplification that nucleated cell counts were estimated. The repertoire was sequenced with immunoSEQ multiplex PCR; TCRdb's copy has only in-frame clones and lacks some. That table supplies the V and J calls and clone size; D and trimming were determined from the DNA. The profile shows over 300,000 clones, 90% of them singletons. The TCR was taken from a man aged 18 to 35 with active or convalescent COVID-19. What was sequenced was peripheral blood. The rearrangement joins TRBV27 to TRBJ1-5, with D maybe TRBD1 (6 bases). CDR3 region: CASSSIGRGDQPQHF. The CDR3 DNA reads as TGTGCCAGCAGTTCCATCGGGAGGGGGGATCAGCCCCAGCATTTT.